The clone carrying this T cell receptor (beta chain) showed up many times. Its antigen is currently unknown. TCRdb used MiXCR to reprocess the 5' RACE reads, holding one entry per CDR3 protein. Of around 570,000 distinct CDR3 sequences listed, more than 9% are singletons. This sample stems from a study of identical twins. Each donor was a healthy Caucasian. General observations from the study: Fewer insertions marked abundant cord blood beta clonotypes; young adult naive trended weakly, memory not at all. Researchers reported excess low generation probability among twin-shared out-of-frame alpha sequences.

V lost 7 bases and J 5 bases, leaving 8 bases between the germline ends. The CDR3 runs 12 residues. The data also belong to a second study, concerning yellow fever vaccine responses in identical twins.

Material for sequencing was PBMCs. V is TRBV12-3 or TRBV12-4 and J is TRBJ2-2, with D perhaps TRBD2 (5 bases). The receptor's source is a young woman in good health. The chain's CDR3 is CASTGSTGELFF. CDR3 DNA sequence: TGTGCCAGCACGGGGAGTACCGGGGAGCTGTTTTTT.